The TCR beta chain described here comes from a study of T cell changes during pregnancy in multiple sclerosis. This clone was found many times. TCRdb's table, derived via immunoSEQ multiplex PCR, lists solely in-frame clones and lacks some. The table shows 50,000 to 65,000 clones, with around 93% occurring only once. This specimen consisted of CD8+ T cells from peripheral blood mononuclear cells, obtained in the second trimester of pregnancy. The source is a female donor with multiple sclerosis, enrolled in a pregnancy study.

CDR3 in amino acids: CASSLFGATGDQPQHF. The CDR3 DNA reads TGTGCCAGCAGTTTATTCGGGGCGACAGGGGATCAGCCCCAGCATTTT. The chain links TRBV27 to TRBJ1-5, with 8 bases lining up with TRBD1. J was trimmed by 5 bases and V by 1 base; bases with no gene match: 7. CDR1 MNHEY and CDR2 SMNVEV come from the germline V gene (reference sequence). This CDR3 region has 16 residues.